One sample yielded the 29 T cell receptor beta chains listed below, sequenced in a study of vaccination and CD4 T cells after COVID-19. The Oncomine TCR Beta short-read assay was applied to DNA of cultured CD4+ T cells. TCRdb analysed the PCR reads with MiXCR anew, one entry per CDR3 protein. The top ten clones hold just over 7% of a sample with 9,500 to 15,000 distinct CDR3 sequences, less than 70% of them seen once. Their cognate antigens are unknown. Noted treatment: approximately nine-day PBMC culture with coronavirus spike peptide pools or control peptides (ViraFEST assay). The starting material was CD4+ T cells from blood, cultured in vitro, obtained before SARS-CoV-2 vaccination. The source is a human donor who had recovered from COVID-19.

The gene calls are TRBV20-1 and TRBJ2-3, with D perhaps given as TRBD1 or TRBD2 (10 bases each). Germline assignment: CDR1 DFQATT and CDR2 SNEGSKA (reference sequence). This CDR3 has 18 amino acids. Trimming removed 6 bases from V and 5 bases from J, with 30 bases in between. The CDR3 is CSAVTGGWASGRKDTQYF. The CDR3 DNA is TGCAGTGCCGTGACAGGGGGCTGGGCTAGCGGGAGAAAAGATACGCAGTATTTT.

The CDR3: CASNRPNQIEAFF. The CDR3 DNA sequence: TGTGCCAGCAATCGTCCCAACCAAATCGAAGCTTTCTTT. The chain couples TRBV6-1 to TRBJ1-1, with D uncertain. The germline V and J ends were trimmed by 7 bases and 8 bases, with 17 bases remaining between them. The CDR3 totals 13 residues. Germline CDR1 MNHNS, CDR2 SASEGT.

V gene TRBV20-1 combines with J gene TRBJ2-5; no clear D. V lost 6 bases and J 0 bases, leaving 8 bases between the germline ends. This CDR3 spans 12 amino acids. CDR1 is DFQATT and CDR2 is SNEGSKA in the germline V gene (reference sequence). CDR3 in DNA: TGCAGTGCGTTTACGCACCAAGAGACCCAGTACTTC. Encoded protein: CSAFTHQETQYF.

The V call is TRBV28, the J call TRBJ2-1; tentatively, D is TRBD1 (6 bases). The CDR3 has 15 residues. Germline lookup yields CDR1 MDHEN and CDR2 SYDVKM. V dropped 6 bases and J dropped 4 bases, with 16 bases sitting between them. The CDR3 DNA reads TGTGCCAGCAGGGGATGGGACAATACTTACAATGAGCAGTTCTTC. Protein: CASRGWDNTYNEQFF.

The chain uses TRBV12-3 or TRBV12-4 and TRBJ2-2, with 7 bases matching TRBD2. The length of the CDR3 is 15 residues. The J segment lost 2 bases and the V segment lost 5 bases, leaving 5 bases of the junction unmatched. CDR3 nucleotides: TGTGCCAGCAGTCCAGCGGGACGAAACACCGGGGAGCTGTTTTTT. Translation gives CASSPAGRNTGELFF.

The V call is TRBV5-4, the J call TRBJ1-2; tentatively, D is TRBD1 (6 bases). Between the trimmed V and J ends, which lost 5 bases and 2 bases, there was a span of 13 bases. Germline V gives CDR1 SGHNT, CDR2 YYREEE (reference sequence). The CDR3 spans 14 residues. CDR3 DNA sequence: TGTGCCAGCAGGGCGAAACAGGGAAACTATGGCTACACCTTC. This gives the protein CASRAKQGNYGYTF.

The rearrangement links TRBV20-1 to TRBJ2-1; D unclear. V was cut by 0 bases and J by 10 bases, with 13 bases left in between. Germline V gives CDR1 DFQATT, CDR2 SNEGSKA (reference sequence). The CDR3 has 13 residues. The DNA of the CDR3 is TGCAGTGCTAGAGAATCTCCCCAGGTCGAGCAGTTCTTC. Residues: CSARESPQVEQFF.

This clonotype came up a few times. The chain uses TRBV2 and TRBJ1-5, with TRBD1 identical over 9 bases. J gave up 5 bases and V 6 bases, and 2 bases lay outside the gene matches. This CDR3 region has 13 residues. Germline assignment: CDR1 SNHLY and CDR2 FYNNEI. CDR3 sequence reads: CASRDRGYQPQHF. The CDR3 coding sequence is TGTGCCAGCAGGGACAGGGGATATCAGCCCCAGCATTTT.

This clonotype was picked up one time. The junction shows a germline mismatch at one end, possibly a read error. The chain uses TRBV20-1 and TRBJ1-6, with D possibly TRBD1 on 5 matching bases. CDR3 length: 13 residues. Germline V lookup: CDR1 DFQATT, CDR2 SNEGSKA (reference sequence). CDR3 protein: CSARDSADSPLHF. DNA for the CDR3: TGCAGTGCCAGAGACAGCGCAGATTCACCCCTCCACTTT.

This sequence joins TRBV7-2 and TRBJ2-7, with no clear D. Germline loops: CDR1 SGHTA, CDR2 FQGNSA. This CDR3 contains 12 residues. The V end was cut by 5 bases, the J end by 8 bases, with 13 bases between. CDR3 in amino acids: CASSLRNGQQYF. The CDR3 nucleotides read TGTGCCAGCAGCCTAAGGAATGGGCAGCAGTACTTC.

This chain connects TRBV2 to TRBJ1-5, with D maybe TRBD1 (5 bases). This CDR3 comprises 14 residues. V was clipped by 5 bases and J by 11 bases, with 19 bases between them. CDR1 is SNHLY and CDR2 is FYNNEI in the germline V gene. This CDR3 reads CASSRQPGGSAQHF. Written as DNA, the CDR3 is TGTGCCAGCAGTCGACAGCCCGGTGGTTCAGCCCAGCATTTT.

V is TRBV11-1 and J is TRBJ1-2; D may be TRBD1 (6 bases). CDR3 length equals 14 residues. Germline CDR1 and CDR2: SGHAT and FQDESV (reference sequence). V shed 5 bases and J shed 4 bases, with 14 bases lying between them. CDR3 loop: CASSLRGDIYGYTF. Written as DNA, the CDR3 is TGTGCCAGCAGCCTACGAGGGGACATCTATGGCTACACCTTC.

This CDR3 reads CSARDPGKGAGNIQYF. DNA for the CDR3: TGCAGTGCTAGAGACCCCGGAAAGGGGGCGGGAAACATTCAGTACTTC. The chain combines TRBV20-1 with TRBJ2-4, with TRBD1 matching 7 bases. The CDR3 covers 16 residues. V lost 0 bases to trimming and J lost 6 bases; unmatched junction nucleotides: 11. From germline, CDR1 is DFQATT and CDR2 SNEGSKA (reference sequence).

The chain links TRBV20-1 to TRBJ2-1, with 11 bases identical to TRBD2. CDR3 length: 17 amino acids. With V trimmed by 3 bases and J by 4 bases, 11 bases remained unmatched. Germline-derived CDR1 and CDR2 are DFQATT and SNEGSKA (reference sequence). CDR3: CSASRQSGTSGYNEQFF. CDR3 nucleotide sequence: TGCAGTGCTAGTCGTCAAAGCGGGACTAGCGGATACAATGAGCAGTTCTTC.

The rearrangement joins TRBV7-2 to TRBJ1-3; D might be TRBD1 (6 bases). Between the trimmed V and J ends, which lost 5 bases and 2 bases, there was a span of 10 bases. CDR3 length: 14 residues. Germline lookup yields CDR1 SGHTA and CDR2 FQGNSA. This chain's CDR3 is CASSTYRAGNTIYF. The DNA of the CDR3 is TGTGCCAGCAGCACCTACAGGGCTGGAAACACCATATATTTT.

The V and J genes are TRBV19 and TRBJ2-3; D is unclear. Trimming left V 4 bases short and J 3 bases short, with 14 bases between. There are 15 residues in the CDR3. Looked up from germline, CDR1 is LNHDA and CDR2 is SQIVND (reference sequence). As DNA, the CDR3 is TGTGCCAGTAGTAAGGTTGGGTTCGATACAGATACGCAGTATTTT. Translating gives CASSKVGFDTDTQYF.

This chain links TRBV29-1 with TRBJ2-5, with 10 bases that match TRBD1. CDR3 length: 14 amino acids. The germline V gene has CDR1 SQVTM and CDR2 ANQGSEA. J gave up 2 bases and V 7 bases, and 7 bases lay outside the gene matches. As DNA, the CDR3 is TGCAGCGCGAGGGACAGGGGCTTGCAAGAGACCCAGTACTTC. Translating gives CSARDRGLQETQYF.

The chain recombines TRBV9 with TRBJ2-5; 7 bases match TRBD2. This CDR3 has 15 amino acids. Germline assignment: CDR1 SGDLS and CDR2 YYNGEE. The ends lost 1 base at V and 5 bases at J; junction bases unmatched: 8. DNA of the CDR3: TGTGCCAGCAGCGTAAGGTGGGAGGGCCGGGAGACCCAGTACTTC. Encoded protein: CASSVRWEGRETQYF.

DNA for the CDR3: TGCAGTGCACTGGGGGCGAGCACAGATACGCAGTATTTT. Translated: CSALGASTDTQYF. The rearrangement joins TRBV20-1 to TRBJ2-3, with a possible D match to TRBD1 (6 bases). V lost 6 bases and J 0 bases, leaving 10 bases between the germline ends. Germline CDR1 reads DFQATT; CDR2 reads SNEGSKA (reference sequence). This CDR3 contains 13 residues.

The rearrangement links TRBV25-1 to TRBJ1-2; the D is unclear. Trimming removed 1 base from V and 5 bases from J, with 5 bases in between. Germline V CDR1 and CDR2: MGHDK, SYGVNS. CDR3 length: 12 residues. CDR3 protein: CASSESQYGYTF. CDR3 in DNA: TGTGCCAGCAGTGAATCACAGTATGGCTACACCTTC.

V is TRBV19 and J is TRBJ1-5; TRBD1 matches 7 bases. CDR1 LNHDA and CDR2 SQIVND come from the germline V gene (reference sequence). Germline trimming cut 0 bases from V and 2 bases from J; bases unmatched to any gene: 10. The CDR3 is 18 residues long. The CDR3 loop reads CASSIDRTRGLGNQPQHF. CDR3 coding DNA: TGTGCCAGTAGTATAGATCGAACGAGGGGGCTCGGCAATCAGCCCCAGCATTTT.

The rearrangement uses TRBV15 and TRBJ2-4; D is perhaps TRBD2 (6 bases). Germline CDR1 reads LNHNV; CDR2 reads YYDKDF (reference sequence). V lost 0 bases and J lost 0, with 12 bases in between. The CDR3 contains 17 residues. The CDR3 DNA reads as TGTGCCACCAGCAGAGATTACGGGGGACTAGCCAAAAACATTCAGTACTTC. Its translation is CATSRDYGGLAKNIQYF.

The rearrangement joins TRBV20-1 to TRBJ1-5; TRBD1 agrees at 9 bases. J lost 3 bases, V lost 6 bases, and 6 bases had no gene match. The CDR3 sequence is 14 residues long. Germline V gives CDR1 DFQATT, CDR2 SNEGSKA (reference sequence). CDR3 in DNA: TGCAGTGCAAGGGACAGGGTCCCCAATCAGCCCCAGCATTTT. It translates to CSARDRVPNQPQHF.

The V call is TRBV20-1, the J call TRBJ2-7; D not resolved. CDR3 length equals 13 residues. Germline-derived CDR1 and CDR2 are DFQATT and SNEGSKA (reference sequence). V lost 0 bases and J lost 2, with 8 bases in between. Here the CDR3 DNA reads TGCAGTGCTAGAGATCCCTTTGCCTACGAGCAGTACTTC. It yields the protein CSARDPFAYEQYF.

This clonotype was seen a handful of times. The gene calls are TRBV15 and TRBJ1-5; 8 bases align to TRBD1. CDR1 and CDR2 from the germline V gene are LNHNV and YYDKDF (reference sequence). Germline trimming cut 0 bases from V and 6 bases from J; bases unmatched to any gene: 7. This CDR3 region has 16 residues. The CDR3 sequence: CATSRDPGQGGQPQHF. The CDR3, as DNA: TGTGCCACCAGCAGAGATCCAGGACAGGGAGGTCAGCCCCAGCATTTT.

The chain links TRBV11-2 to TRBJ2-1; 9 positions agree with TRBD2. Germline assignment: CDR1 SGHAT and CDR2 FQNNGV. V lost 4 bases to trimming and J lost 12 bases; unmatched junction nucleotides: 7. CDR3 size: 13 residues. CDR3 DNA: TGTGCCAGCAGCTCCGTGGGGCGGGAGGGGCAGTTCTTC. Protein product: CASSSVGREGQFF.

CDR3 sequence: CASRVNRDPQHF. Written as DNA, the CDR3 is TGTGCCAGCAGGGTCAACAGGGACCCCCAGCATTTT. The rearrangement uses TRBV6-1 and TRBJ1-5; maybe TRBD1 (6 bases). The germline CDR1 and CDR2 sequences are MNHNS and SASEGT. This CDR3 region has 12 residues. V was trimmed by 6 bases and J by 10 bases, leaving 13 bases between them.

This chain links TRBV2 with TRBJ1-5; D is ambiguous. Germline V CDR1 and CDR2: SNHLY, FYNNEI. Trimming shortened V by 3 bases and J by 4 bases, and 7 bases separated the two germline ends. The length of the CDR3 is 13 residues. In nucleotides, the CDR3 is TGTGCCAGCAGTGATTCCCGGAATCAGCCCCAGCATTTT. Amino acid sequence: CASSDSRNQPQHF.

The sample holds a few counts of this clonotype. The gene calls are TRBV20-1 and TRBJ2-3; D is perhaps TRBD1 (5 bases). This CDR3 is 13 amino acids long. Germline V gene data show CDR1 as DFQATT and CDR2 as SNEGSKA (reference sequence). V lost 1 base and J 2 bases, leaving 7 bases between the germline ends. The CDR3 sequence is CSARGGSTDTQYF. The CDR3 coding sequence is TGCAGTGCTAGAGGGGGCTCCACAGATACGCAGTATTTT.